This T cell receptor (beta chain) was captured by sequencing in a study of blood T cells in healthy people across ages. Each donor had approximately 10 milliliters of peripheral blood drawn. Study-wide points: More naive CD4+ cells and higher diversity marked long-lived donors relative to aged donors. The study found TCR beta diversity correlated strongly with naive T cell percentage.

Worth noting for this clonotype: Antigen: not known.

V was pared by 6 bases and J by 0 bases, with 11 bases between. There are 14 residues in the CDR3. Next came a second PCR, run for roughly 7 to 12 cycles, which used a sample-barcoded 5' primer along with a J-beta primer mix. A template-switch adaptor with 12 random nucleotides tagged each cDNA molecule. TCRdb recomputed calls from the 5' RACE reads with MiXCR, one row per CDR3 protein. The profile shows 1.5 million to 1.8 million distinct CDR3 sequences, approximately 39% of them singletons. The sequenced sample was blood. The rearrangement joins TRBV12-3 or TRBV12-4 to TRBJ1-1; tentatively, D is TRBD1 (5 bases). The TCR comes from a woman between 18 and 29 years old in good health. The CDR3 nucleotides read TGTGCCAGCAGAAAGACAGTGATGAACACTGAAGCTTTCTTT. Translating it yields CASRKTVMNTEAFF.